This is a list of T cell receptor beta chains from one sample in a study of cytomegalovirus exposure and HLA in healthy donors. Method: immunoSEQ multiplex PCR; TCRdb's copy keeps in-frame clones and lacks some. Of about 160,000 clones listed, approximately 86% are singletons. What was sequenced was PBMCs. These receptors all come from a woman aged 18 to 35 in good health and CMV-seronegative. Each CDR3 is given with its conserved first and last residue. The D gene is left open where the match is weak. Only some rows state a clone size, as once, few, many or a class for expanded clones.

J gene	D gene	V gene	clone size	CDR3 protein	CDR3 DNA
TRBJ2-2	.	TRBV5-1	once	CASSLASANTGELFF	TGCGCCAGCAGCTTGGCTAGCGCGAACACCGGGGAGCTGTTTTTT
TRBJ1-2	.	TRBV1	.	CTSSQSRGREGAYYGYTF	TGCACCAGCAGCCAATCCAGGGGACGGGAGGGAGCGTACTATGGCTACACCTTC
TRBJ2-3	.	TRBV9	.	CASSVEPTDTQYF	TGTGCCAGCAGCGTAGAGCCGACAGATACGCAGTATTTT
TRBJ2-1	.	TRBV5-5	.	CASSSSPLDEQFF	TGTGCCAGCAGCTCCTCCCCTCTCGATGAGCAGTTCTTC
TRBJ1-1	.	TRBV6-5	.	CASSYGGEREKKAFF	TGTGCCAGCAGTTACGGGGGGGAAAGGGAGAAAAAAGCTTTCTTT
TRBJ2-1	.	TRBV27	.	CATTPPDRSHEQFF	TGTGCCACCACGCCCCCCGACAGGAGCCATGAGCAGTTCTTC
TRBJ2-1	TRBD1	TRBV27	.	CASSTLHRGVYNEQFF	TGTGCCAGCAGCACCTTACACAGGGGAGTCTACAATGAGCAGTTCTTC
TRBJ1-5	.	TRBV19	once	CASSTGHSNQPQHF	TGTGCCAGTAGTACGGGACATAGCAATCAGCCCCAGCATTTT
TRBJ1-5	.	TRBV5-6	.	CASSSLNSPPLSNQPQHF	TGTGCCAGCAGCTCGCTAAACAGTCCACCTCTTTCCAATCAGCCCCAGCATTTT
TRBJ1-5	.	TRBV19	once	CASSIVRGYYSNQPQHF	TGTGCCAGTAGTATAGTCAGGGGCTACTATAGCAATCAGCCCCAGCATTTT
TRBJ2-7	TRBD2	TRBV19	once	CASSMGTSYEQYF	TGTGCCAGTAGTATGGGGACTAGCTACGAGCAGTACTTC
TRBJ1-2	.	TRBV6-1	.	CASSVPGVYYRVSFFF	TGTGCCAGCAGTGTGCCCGGCGTATATTACAGGGTCTCCTTCTTCTTC
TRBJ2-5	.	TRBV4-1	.	CASSQEAAVRTQYF	TGCGCCAGCAGCCAGGAGGCTGCAGTACGGACCCAGTACTTC
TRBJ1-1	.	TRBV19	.	CASSIQTANTEAFF	TGTGCCAGTAGTATCCAGACAGCGAACACTGAAGCTTTCTTT
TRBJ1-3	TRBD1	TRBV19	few	CASWTGVSGNTIYF	TGTGCCAGCTGGACAGGGGTCTCTGGAAACACCATATATTTT
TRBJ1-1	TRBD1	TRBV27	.	CASSHRGSNTEAFF	TGTGCCAGCAGTCACAGGGGGTCGAACACTGAAGCTTTCTTT
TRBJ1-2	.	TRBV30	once	CAWSVLDYGYTF	TGTGCCTGGAGTGTACTAGACTATGGCTACACCTTC
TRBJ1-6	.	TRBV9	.	CASSVEGVSSYNSPLHF	TGTGCCAGCAGCGTAGAAGGAGTAAGCTCCTATAATTCACCCCTCCACTTT
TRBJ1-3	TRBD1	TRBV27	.	CASSSRGLGGNTIYF	TGTGCCAGCAGTTCAAGGGGGCTGGGAGGAAACACCATATATTTT
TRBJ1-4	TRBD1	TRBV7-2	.	CASSYGQGASRLFF	TGTGCCAGCAGCTATGGACAGGGGGCGAGTAGGTTGTTTTTT
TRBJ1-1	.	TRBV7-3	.	CASSAGQQNTEAFF	TGTGCCAGCAGCGCCGGACAGCAGAACACTGAAGCTTTCTTT
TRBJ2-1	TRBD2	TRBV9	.	CASSRLAGGSEFF	TGTGCCAGCAGTAGACTAGCGGGAGGCTCGGAGTTCTTC
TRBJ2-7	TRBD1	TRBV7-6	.	CASSLEGRGQGASYEQYF	TGTGCCAGCAGCTTAGAAGGGCGGGGACAGGGGGCGTCCTACGAGCAGTACTTC
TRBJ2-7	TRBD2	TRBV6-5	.	CASTRRGGSGYEQYF	TGTGCCAGCACCCGGCGGGGCGGGAGCGGCTACGAGCAGTACTTC
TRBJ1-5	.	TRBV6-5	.	CASSPGGVGNQPQHF	TGTGCCAGCAGTCCCGGGGGAGTCGGCAATCAGCCCCAGCATTTT
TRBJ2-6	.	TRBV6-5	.	CASSYRGTGANVLTF	TGTGCCAGCAGTTACCGAGGTACTGGGGCCAACGTCCTGACTTTC
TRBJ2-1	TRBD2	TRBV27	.	CASSPGLGGSLFYNEQFF	TGTGCCAGCAGTCCCGGACTAGGCGGGAGTCTTTTCTACAATGAGCAGTTCTTC
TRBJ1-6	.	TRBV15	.	CATEGGRDSPLHF	TGTGCCACCGAGGGAGGGAGGGATTCACCCCTCCACTTT
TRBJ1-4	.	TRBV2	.	CASKSTYEKLFF	TGTGCCAGCAAGTCGACATACGAAAAACTGTTTTTT
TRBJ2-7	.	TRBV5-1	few	CASRDPGLGYYEQYF	TGCGCCAGCAGGGATCCAGGGCTCGGGTACTACGAGCAGTACTTC
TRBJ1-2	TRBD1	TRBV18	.	CASSPEDRITPGYTF	TGTGCCAGCTCACCAGAGGACAGGATTACTCCTGGCTACACCTTC